The 32 T cell receptor beta chains presented below share a single source sample, sequenced in a study of T cells in Graves' hyperthyroidism and ophthalmopathy. RNA transcripts provided the source from which TCR beta CDR3 regions were amplified. HTBI primers were employed in a first-round RT-PCR of the TCR CDR3. Via MiXCR, TCRdb re-called the multiplex PCR reads, giving one row per CDR3 protein. The sample has roughly 840,000 distinct CDR3 sequences, roughly 37% seen once. Sequences were obtained from blood. Receptor source: a young man with Graves' hyperthyroidism.

The chain combines TRBV7-9 with TRBJ2-7; 7 positions agree with TRBD2. J was trimmed by 3 bases and V by 3 bases; bases with no gene match: 8. CDR3 length: 15 residues. Germline V gene sequence: CDR1 SEHNR, CDR2 FQNEAQ (reference sequence). DNA for the CDR3: TGTGCCAGCAGCTTGTTGGGGGGGGGGAACTACGAGCAGTACTTC. It is translated as CASSLLGGGNYEQYF.

This rearrangement joins TRBV19 to TRBJ1-4, with D tentatively TRBD1 (5 bases). Germline CDR1 reads LNHDA; CDR2 reads SQIVND (reference sequence). V was cut by 8 bases and J by 5 bases, with 18 bases left in between. This CDR3 has 15 residues. The CDR3 loop reads CASRGPRRLNEKLFF. The CDR3 nucleotides read TGTGCCAGTCGGGGACCGCGCCGCTTGAATGAAAAACTGTTTTTT.

CDR3 amino acids: CASSSLGRADSPLHF. The DNA for the CDR3 is TGTGCCAGCAGCTCCCTTGGGAGGGCGGATTCACCCCTCCACTTT. The rearrangement links TRBV27 to TRBJ1-6; D is unresolved. Between the trimmed V and J ends, which lost 6 bases and 8 bases, there was a span of 17 bases. Germline V gene lookup returns CDR1 MNHEY and CDR2 SMNVEV (reference sequence). The CDR3 runs to 15 residues.

This chain links TRBV6-6 with TRBJ1-1, with TRBD1 as a possible D gene (6 bases). The CDR3 extends over 14 amino acids. With 0 bases removed from V and 7 bases from J, the gap between germline ends came to 12 bases. From germline, CDR1 is MNHNY and CDR2 SVGAGI (reference sequence). The CDR3, as DNA: TGTGCCAGCAGTTACTCGAGCACAGGGCTTGAAGCTTTCTTT. Translated, it gives CASSYSSTGLEAFF.

The chain is built from TRBV24-1 and TRBJ2-2; TRBD2 might be the D (6 bases). The germline V gene encodes CDR1 KGHDR and CDR2 SFDVKD. The CDR3 has 16 residues. The V end lost 9 bases, the J end lost 8 bases, and 24 bases lay between the germline ends. This CDR3 is CATGGPSENVAGELFF. The CDR3, as DNA: TGTGCCACCGGTGGGCCTAGCGAGAACGTGGCAGGGGAGCTGTTTTTT.

The CDR3 DNA is TGTGCCAGCAGTGCCCACGGACTAGCGGGAGCTTCGGACGAGCAGTACTTC. Its protein is CASSAHGLAGASDEQYF. The chain combines TRBV7-8 with TRBJ2-7, with 13 bases lining up with TRBD2. This CDR3 is 17 amino acids long. The junction had 13 bases not matched to a gene; V was cut back by 6 bases and J by 5 bases. The germline V gene encodes CDR1 SGHVS and CDR2 FQNEAQ. Drawing the rest from reference TRBV7-8 and TRBJ2-7, the complete variable domain is GAGVSQSPRYKVAKRGQDVALRCDPISGHVSLFWYQQALGQGPEFLTYFQNEAQLDKSGLPSDRFFAERPEGSVSTLKIQRTQQEDSAVYLCASSAHGLAGASDEQYFGPGTRLTVT.

As to this clonotype: This clone may be a read error of a much larger clone one base away. The gene calls are TRBV29-1 and TRBJ1-1, with 10 bases aligning to TRBD1. Germline loops: CDR1 SQVTM, CDR2 ANQGSEA. This CDR3 has 14 amino acids. V trimming: 3 bases; J trimming: 4 bases; junction bases outside the gene matches: 5. The chain's CDR3 is CSVEGQGRSTEAFF. The CDR3 nucleotides are TGCAGCGTTGAGGGACAGGGGAGGAGCACTGAAGCTTTCTTT.

The gene calls are TRBV7-9 and TRBJ1-4, with 7 bases that match TRBD1. Germline V gives CDR1 SEHNR, CDR2 FQNEAQ (reference sequence). V trimming: 5 bases; J trimming: 8 bases; junction bases outside the gene matches: 8. This CDR3 contains 14 residues. The CDR3 nucleotides are TGTGCCAGCAGCCCGGACAGGACGGGGGAAAAACTGTTTTTT. It codes for CASSPDRTGEKLFF.

The rearrangement uses TRBV25-1 and TRBJ2-7, with 11 positions matching TRBD2. Germline loops: CDR1 MGHDK, CDR2 SYGVNS. This CDR3 region has 16 residues. The V gene end was trimmed by 6 bases and the J gene end by 2 bases; junction bases not matched to a gene: 9. CDR3 residues: CASSSLSGRDPYEQYF. DNA of the CDR3: TGTGCCAGCAGCTCCCTTAGCGGGAGGGATCCCTACGAGCAGTACTTC.

This chain joins TRBV29-1 and TRBJ1-2, with no clear D. Trimming took off 3 bases at V and 4 bases at J, with 24 bases between the two ends. The CDR3 contains 17 residues. Per the germline V gene, CDR1 is SQVTM and CDR2 is ANQGSEA. For the CDR3, the DNA is TGCAGCGTTGAGGTAGCGGGAGGCCCCGGGGAAACCTATGGCTACACCTTC. As protein: CSVEVAGGPGETYGYTF.

In this sample, this clonotype turned up many times. The CDR3: CASSLDSRGSPLHF. The CDR3, as DNA: TGTGCCAGCAGCCTGGACAGTCGGGGCTCACCCCTCCACTTT. The chain combines TRBV7-9 with TRBJ1-6; a weak D match, TRBD1 (6 bases). V was cut by 5 bases and J by 10 bases, with 15 bases left in between. CDR3 size: 14 residues. Per the germline V gene, CDR1 is SEHNR and CDR2 is FQNEAQ (reference sequence).

The sample holds many counts of this clonotype. V gene TRBV2 combines with J gene TRBJ2-7; the D is unclear. Germline lookup yields CDR1 SNHLY and CDR2 FYNNEI. The ends were cut back, 4 bases at V and 3 bases at J, with 10 bases in the middle. The CDR3 runs 13 residues. The CDR3 nucleotides are TGTGCCAGCAGTGGGCGGCGGAGCTACGAGCAGTACTTC. Protein sequence: CASSGRRSYEQYF.

A few counts support this clonotype. V gene TRBV6-1 combines with J gene TRBJ2-2, with 10 bases lining up with TRBD1. J gave up 7 bases and V 6 bases, and 8 bases lay outside the gene matches. The CDR3 is made up of 15 amino acids. In germline, CDR1 is MNHNS, CDR2 SASEGT. CDR3 sequence: CASSGTGEAIGELFF. The DNA of the CDR3 is TGTGCCAGCAGCGGGACAGGGGAGGCGATCGGGGAGCTGTTTTTT.

V gene TRBV30 combines with J gene TRBJ1-4; TRBD1 agrees at 11 bases. This CDR3 contains 14 residues. The germline V gene has CDR1 GTSNPN and CDR2 SVGIG (reference sequence). After removal of 4 bases from V and 5 bases from J, the junction contained 3 bases not matched to a gene. The DNA of the CDR3 is TGTGCCTGGAACTGGGACAGGGGGAATGAAAAACTGTTTTTT. This gives the protein CAWNWDRGNEKLFF.

The chain uses TRBV29-1 and TRBJ1-1, with D perhaps matching TRBD1 (5 bases). V was trimmed by 8 bases and J by 4 bases, leaving 20 bases between them. Per germline, CDR1 SQVTM and CDR2 ANQGSEA. The CDR3 has 14 amino acids. The CDR3 loop reads CSFGGEGIGTEAFF. In nucleotides, the CDR3 is TGCAGCTTTGGAGGGGAAGGTATTGGCACTGAAGCTTTCTTT.

A remark on this clonotype: A much larger clonotype is one base distant, so this may be a read error. V and J are TRBV29-1 and TRBJ2-7, with D tentatively TRBD1 or TRBD2 (5 bases each). Germline V gene data show CDR1 as SQVTM and CDR2 as ANQGSEA. The V end was cut by 3 bases, the J end by 4 bases, with 7 bases between. This CDR3 is built from 11 residues. CDR3 residues: CSVEGVYEQYF. The CDR3 DNA follows: TGCAGCGTTGAGGGGGTGTACGAGCAGTACTTC.

V and J are TRBV25-1 and TRBJ1-2; possible D gene TRBD1, 5 bases. V was pared by 1 base and J by 3 bases, with 24 bases between. Germline V gene sequence: CDR1 MGHDK, CDR2 SYGVNS. The CDR3 loop spans 19 amino acids. The CDR3 region is CASSESEVVSGAEDYGYTF. Written as DNA, the CDR3 is TGTGCCAGCAGTGAATCCGAAGTGGTGTCTGGGGCGGAGGACTATGGCTACACCTTC.

This clonotype has only one observation. The chain uses TRBV29-1 and TRBJ1-2; D gene unclear. The germline gives CDR1 SQVTM, CDR2 ANQGSEA. Trimming took 8 bases from V and 4 from J, leaving 20 bases between them. This CDR3 is 14 amino acids long. The CDR3 loop is CSSFHGEWGYGYTF. The CDR3 DNA sequence: TGCAGCAGCTTCCATGGGGAATGGGGCTATGGCTACACCTTC.

J is TRBJ2-7 and V is TRBV5-6, with D perhaps matching TRBD2 (5 bases). Germline V CDR1 and CDR2: SGHDT, YYEEEE. Trimming cost V 4 bases and J 6 bases, with 17 bases left between them. This CDR3 spans 14 amino acids. The chain's CDR3 is CASSQVTGVGEQYF. The CDR3 DNA is TGTGCCAGCAGCCAAGTAACCGGGGTAGGCGAGCAGTACTTC.

This chain connects TRBV12-3 or TRBV12-4 to TRBJ2-7, with TRBD1 identical over 7 bases. With 8 bases clipped from V and 2 bases from J, the junction kept 9 bases outside the gene matches. The CDR3 runs 14 residues. CDR3 nucleotides: TGTGCCAGCGGAGTGGGACAGAGCGCCTACGAGCAGTACTTC. It encodes CASGVGQSAYEQYF.

In the case of this clonotype: This may be a read error: a much more frequent sequence differs by one nucleotide. The chain is built from TRBV7-9 and TRBJ1-1; 7 positions agree with TRBD1. J lost 4 bases, V lost 2 bases, and 7 bases had no gene match. CDR3 length: 15 amino acids. Germline values: CDR1 SEHNR, CDR2 FQNEAQ (reference sequence). CDR3 nucleotides: TGTGCCAGCAGCTTACACTCCGGGACAGCCACTGAAGCTTTCTTT. Translating it yields CASSLHSGTATEAFF.

Note on this clonotype: A much larger clonotype is one base distant, so this may be a read error. Here the CDR3 reads CASSLATSNQPQHF. CDR3 nucleotide sequence: TGTGCCAGCAGCTTAGCCACTAGCAATCAGCCCCAGCATTTT. The gene calls are TRBV7-9 and TRBJ1-5; D call uncertain. The CDR3 loop spans 14 amino acids. The germline V gene has CDR1 SEHNR and CDR2 FQNEAQ (reference sequence). V was trimmed by 0 bases and J by 0 bases, leaving 3 bases between them.

This clonotype was recorded a few times. The chain links TRBV19 to TRBJ2-2; 8 bases map to TRBD1. In germline, CDR1 is LNHDA, CDR2 SQIVND (reference sequence). CDR3 length: 15 amino acids. J gave up 3 bases and V 2 bases, and 2 bases lay outside the gene matches. The CDR3 DNA reads TGTGCCAGTAGTATACAGGGGGCCGACACCGGGGAGCTGTTTTTT. Translated: CASSIQGADTGELFF.

A remark on this clonotype: A much larger clone lies one base from this, so it may be a read error. The rearrangement uses TRBV10-3 and TRBJ1-2; D is uncertain. The CDR3 extends over 12 amino acids. Germline V gives CDR1 ENHRY, CDR2 SYGVKD. The V and J ends lost 4 bases and 4 bases respectively, with 7 bases between them. The CDR3 sequence: CAISVGSYGYTF. The CDR3 DNA follows: TGTGCCATCAGTGTAGGGAGCTATGGCTACACCTTC.

This clonotype appeared a few times. This sequence joins TRBV5-1 and TRBJ1-6; a possible D gene is TRBD1 (5 bases). The germline V and J ends were trimmed by 2 bases and 10 bases, with 10 bases remaining between them. The germline gives CDR1 SGHRS, CDR2 YFSETQ. CDR3 length: 13 amino acids. Here the CDR3 reads CASSFREGSPLHF. CDR3 DNA sequence: TGCGCCAGCAGCTTCAGGGAGGGATCACCCCTCCACTTT. Full variable domain (rest looked up from reference TRBV5-1 and TRBJ1-6): KAGVTQTPRYLIKTRGQQVTLSCSPISGHRSVSWYQQTPGQGLQFLFEYFSETQRNKGNFPGRFSGRQFSNSRSEMNVSTLELGDSALYLCASSFREGSPLHFGNGTRLTVT.

The gene calls are TRBV19 and TRBJ1-5; 8 positions match TRBD1. V shed 4 bases and J 2 bases; nucleotides not matched to a gene: 10. CDR1 and CDR2 from the germline V gene are LNHDA and SQIVND (reference sequence). The CDR3 is 17 amino acids. As DNA, the CDR3 is TGTGCCAGTAGTAGGACAGGGAATCATAGGCGCAATCAGCCCCAGCATTTT. It encodes CASSRTGNHRRNQPQHF.

The chain couples TRBV6-2 or TRBV6-3 to TRBJ2-2; D possibly corresponds to TRBD1 (5 bases). The CDR3 has 12 residues. CDR1 and CDR2 from the germline V gene are MNHEY and SVGEGT. Trimming left V 9 bases short and J 7 bases short, with 12 bases between. In nucleotides, the CDR3 is TGTGCCAGTACCGACAGAGTCGGGGAGCTGTTTTTT. Its translation: CASTDRVGELFF.

This clonotype was detected ten times or more. The chain links TRBV6-2 or TRBV6-3 to TRBJ2-7, with 14 positions matching TRBD2. From germline, CDR1 is MNHEY and CDR2 SVGEGT. The CDR3 extends over 15 amino acids. The V gene end was trimmed by 2 bases and the J gene end by 7 bases; junction bases not matched to a gene: 4. The CDR3 spells CASSYGGLAGDEQYF. CDR3 nucleotides: TGTGCCAGCAGTTACGGGGGACTAGCGGGAGATGAGCAGTACTTC.

This clonotype was seen a few times. J is TRBJ2-5 and V is TRBV9, with 7 bases that match TRBD1. The germline CDR1 and CDR2 sequences are SGDLS and YYNGEE. The ends lost 3 bases at V and 3 bases at J; junction bases unmatched: 8. This CDR3 has 15 residues. The DNA for the CDR3 is TGTGCCAGCAGCGCCACAGGGGACCCAGAAGAGACCCAGTACTTC. Translation gives CASSATGDPEETQYF. Using reference TRBV9 and TRBJ2-5 for the parts outside the CDR3, the full variable domain is DSGVTQTPKHLITATGQRVTLRCSPRSGDLSVYWYQQSLDQGLQFLIQYYNGEERAKGNILERFSAQQFPDLHSELNLSSLELGDSALYFCASSATGDPEETQYFGPGTRLLVL.

This clonotype occurred many times. This chain joins TRBV6-5 and TRBJ1-2; 7 bases match TRBD1. After removal of 2 bases from V and 7 bases from J, the junction contained 4 bases not matched to a gene. The CDR3 length is 13 residues. CDR1 MNHEY and CDR2 SVGAGI come from the germline V gene. CDR3 sequence (DNA): TGTGCCAGCAGTTACACAAGGACAGGTGGCTACACCTTC. Translated: CASSYTRTGGYTF.

The V gene is TRBV7-9, the J gene TRBJ1-1; 10 nucleotides match TRBD1. With V trimmed by 3 bases and J by 4 bases, 8 bases remained unmatched. In germline, CDR1 is SEHNR, CDR2 FQNEAQ (reference sequence). The CDR3 runs to 16 residues. This CDR3 reads CASSLSPTGGPTEAFF. The CDR3 bases are TGTGCCAGCAGCTTGTCGCCGACAGGGGGCCCCACTGAAGCTTTCTTT.

There are many counts of this clonotype. The V and J genes are TRBV24-1 and TRBJ2-5; 7 bases fit TRBD2. With 9 bases clipped from V and 5 bases from J, the junction kept 8 bases outside the gene matches. CDR3 length: 13 residues. Germline loops: CDR1 KGHDR, CDR2 SFDVKD. The CDR3 DNA sequence: TGTGCCACCTCAGCGGGGACGGGTGAGACCCAGTACTTC. This sequence encodes CATSAGTGETQYF.